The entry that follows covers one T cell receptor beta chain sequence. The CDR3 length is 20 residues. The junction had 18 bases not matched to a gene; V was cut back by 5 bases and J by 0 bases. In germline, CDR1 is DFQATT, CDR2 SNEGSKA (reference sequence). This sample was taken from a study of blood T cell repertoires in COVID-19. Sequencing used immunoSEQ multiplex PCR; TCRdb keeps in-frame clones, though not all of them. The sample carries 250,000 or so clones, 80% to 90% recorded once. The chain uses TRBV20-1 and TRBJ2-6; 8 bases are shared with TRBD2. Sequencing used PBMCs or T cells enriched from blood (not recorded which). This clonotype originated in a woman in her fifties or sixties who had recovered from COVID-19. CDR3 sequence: CSARESGRTPIRSGANVLTF. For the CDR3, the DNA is TGCAGTGCTCGTGAGAGCGGGAGAACCCCAATTCGCTCTGGGGCCAACGTCCTGACTTTC.